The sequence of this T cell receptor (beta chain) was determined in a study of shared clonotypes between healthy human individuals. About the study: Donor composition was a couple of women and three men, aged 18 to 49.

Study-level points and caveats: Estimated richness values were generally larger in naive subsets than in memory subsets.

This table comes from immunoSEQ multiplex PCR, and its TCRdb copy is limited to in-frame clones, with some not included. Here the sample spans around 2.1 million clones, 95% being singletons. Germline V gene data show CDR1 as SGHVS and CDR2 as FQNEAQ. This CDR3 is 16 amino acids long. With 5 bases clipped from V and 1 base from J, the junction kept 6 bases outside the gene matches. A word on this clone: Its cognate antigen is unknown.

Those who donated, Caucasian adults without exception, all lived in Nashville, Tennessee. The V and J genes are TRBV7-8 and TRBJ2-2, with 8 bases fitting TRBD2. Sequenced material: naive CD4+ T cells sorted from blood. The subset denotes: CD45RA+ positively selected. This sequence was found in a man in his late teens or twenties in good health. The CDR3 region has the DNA TGTGCCAGCAGCATCGGGGGGGCCGGGAACACCGGGGAGCTGTTTTTT. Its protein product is CASSIGGAGNTGELFF.